One and the same sample provided the 31 T cell receptor beta chains below, sequenced in a study of cytomegalovirus exposure and HLA in healthy donors. Primers: 60 Vbeta forward and 13 Jbeta reverse. Clones were sequenced by immunoSEQ multiplex PCR, and TCRdb holds only the in-frame ones, with some missing. The data show about 200,000 clones, with about 88% seen just once and around 0.31% held by the top ten. The sample taken for sequencing was PBMCs. All receptors derive from a woman aged 30 to 39 in good health and CMV-seronegative.

The chain joins TRBV6-1 to TRBJ2-7; tentatively, D is TRBD2 (5 bases). Germline CDR1 MNHNS, CDR2 SASEGT. The V gene lost 1 base and the J gene lost 7 bases, with 17 bases spanning the gap. This CDR3 contains 15 residues. The CDR3 sequence is CASSEVLRADLEQYF. In DNA, the CDR3 is TGTGCCAGCAGTGAAGTTCTGCGGGCCGATCTGGAGCAGTACTTC.

This chain uses TRBV28 with TRBJ2-5, with D possibly matching TRBD2 (5 bases). The germline V and J ends were trimmed by 6 bases and 5 bases, with 16 bases remaining between them. This CDR3 contains 14 residues. From germline, CDR1 is MDHEN and CDR2 SYDVKM. DNA of the CDR3: TGTGCCAGCAGCCCCCCCGGGGTTCGGGAGACCCAGTACTTC. As protein: CASSPPGVRETQYF.

This rearrangement joins TRBV27 to TRBJ2-7; D unresolved. This CDR3 contains 13 residues. V was shortened by 3 bases and J by 3 bases, with 9 bases between the two germline ends. Germline V gene data show CDR1 as MNHEY and CDR2 as SMNVEV (reference sequence). Here the CDR3 reads CASSLGSIYEQYF. The CDR3 coding sequence is TGTGCCAGCAGTTTGGGCAGCATCTACGAGCAGTACTTC.

The genes are TRBV6-5 and TRBJ1-3; 9 bases match TRBD1. This CDR3 spans 14 amino acids. Unmatched junction bases numbered 4, after V lost 6 bases and J lost 4 bases. In germline, CDR1 is MNHEY, CDR2 SVGAGI. CDR3: CASSLGTGGNTIYF. In DNA, the CDR3 is TGTGCCAGCAGCCTTGGGACAGGGGGAAACACCATATATTTT.

The chain carries TRBV13 and TRBJ2-5, with D perhaps TRBD1 (5 bases). Germline CDR1 reads PRHDT; CDR2 reads FYEKMQ (reference sequence). The V end was cut by 3 bases, the J end by 3 bases, with 14 bases between. CDR3 length: 15 amino acids. CDR3 region: CASSFSLQEKETQYF. The CDR3 coding sequence is TGTGCCAGCAGCTTCTCCCTACAGGAGAAAGAGACCCAGTACTTC. Using reference TRBV13 and TRBJ2-5 for the parts outside the CDR3, the full variable domain is AAGVIQSPRHLIKEKRETATLKCYPIPRHDTVYWYQQGPGQDPQFLISFYEKMQSDKGSIPDRFSAQQFSDYHSELNMSSLELGDSALYFCASSFSLQEKETQYFGPGTRLLVL.

J is TRBJ1-1 and V is TRBV18; D is ambiguous. Trimming shortened V by 3 bases and J by 1 base, and 6 bases separated the two germline ends. The germline V gene encodes CDR1 KGHSH and CDR2 LQKENI. The CDR3 extends over 13 amino acids. CDR3 sequence: CASSPNGNTEAFF. The CDR3 nucleotides are TGTGCCAGCTCACCTAACGGGAACACTGAAGCTTTCTTT.

This clone was seen a single time. The chain joins TRBV30 to TRBJ2-3; D may be TRBD1 (6 bases). V lost 1 base and J lost 8, with 13 bases in between. Germline V lookup: CDR1 GTSNPN, CDR2 SVGIG (reference sequence). There are 13 residues in the CDR3. CDR3: CAWSDRDRGTQYF. The DNA of the CDR3 is TGTGCCTGGAGTGACAGGGACCGAGGTACGCAGTATTTT.

The chain carries TRBV29-1 and TRBJ1-1; 11 bases line up with TRBD1. CDR1 and CDR2 from the germline V gene are SQVTM and ANQGSEA. Trimming took 8 bases from V and 5 from J; bases not matched to a gene: 7. The CDR3 sequence is 13 residues long. CDR3 DNA sequence: TGCAGCACCCGGGACAGGGGGAGGACTGAAGCTTTCTTT. Its translation: CSTRDRGRTEAFF. Supplemented by reference TRBV29-1 and TRBJ1-1, the full variable domain reads SAVISQKPSRDICQRGTSLTIQCQVDSQVTMMFWYRQQPGQSLTLIATANQGSEATYESGFVIDKFPISRPNLTFSTLTVSNMSPEDSSIYLCSTRDRGRTEAFFGQGTRLTVV.

This clone was observed a single time. The rearrangement uses TRBV10-2 and TRBJ2-5; TRBD2 agrees at 10 bases. This CDR3 has 14 amino acids. Per germline, CDR1 WSHSY and CDR2 SAAADI. V lost 4 bases to trimming and J lost 5 bases; unmatched junction nucleotides: 4. The DNA for the CDR3 is TGCGCCAGCAGTGGAGCTAGCGGGAGTGAGACCCAGTACTTC. Protein product: CASSGASGSETQYF.

CDR3 sequence: CASSSGTGGFQPQHF. CDR3 sequence (DNA): TGTGCCAGCAGCTCTGGGACAGGGGGCTTTCAGCCCCAGCATTTT. The chain links TRBV5-8 to TRBJ1-5; 12 bases match TRBD1. After removal of 3 bases from V and 6 bases from J, the junction contained 4 bases not matched to a gene. Per germline, CDR1 SGHTS and CDR2 YDEGEE. This CDR3 has 15 residues.

The chain links TRBV7-6 to TRBJ2-6; D is perhaps TRBD2 (6 bases). Germline CDR1 SGHVS, CDR2 FNYEAQ. This CDR3 has 15 residues. Trimming removed 1 base from V and 2 bases from J, with 6 bases in between. The CDR3 sequence: CASSLGGAGANVLTF. CDR3 in DNA: TGTGCCAGCAGCTTAGGGGGGGCTGGGGCCAACGTCCTGACTTTC.

This rearrangement joins TRBV5-4 to TRBJ2-1, with 8 bases that match TRBD1. J gave up 10 bases and V 4 bases, and 7 bases lay outside the gene matches. This CDR3 is 13 amino acids long. The germline gives CDR1 SGHNT, CDR2 YYREEE (reference sequence). The CDR3 DNA sequence: TGTGCCAGCAGCAAAGGACAGGGCGTCGAGCAGTTCTTC. This sequence encodes CASSKGQGVEQFF. The whole variable domain, remainder taken from reference TRBV5-4 and TRBJ2-1, is ETGVTQSPTHLIKTRGQQVTLRCSSQSGHNTVSWYQQALGQGPQFIFQYYREEENGRGNFPPRFSGLQFPNYSSELNVNALELDDSALYLCASSKGQGVEQFFGPGTRLTVL.

The chain carries TRBV2 and TRBJ1-2; the match to TRBD1 covers 9 bases. The CDR3 loop spans 17 amino acids. CDR1 is SNHLY, CDR2 FYNNEI, per germline. V trimming: 4 bases; J trimming: 1 base; junction bases outside the gene matches: 10. As DNA, the CDR3 is TGTGCCAGCAGTGTGTTCCGGGACAGGGCGTTTAACTATGGCTACACCTTC. Translating gives CASSVFRDRAFNYGYTF.

V gene TRBV19 combines with J gene TRBJ1-5; D not certain. Per the germline V gene, CDR1 is LNHDA and CDR2 is SQIVND (reference sequence). Trimming took off 3 bases at V and 1 base at J, with 16 bases between the two ends. There are 17 residues in the CDR3. CDR3 protein: CASSIDGRGRSNQPQHF. The CDR3 nucleotides are TGTGCCAGTAGTATCGATGGGCGGGGTAGGAGCAATCAGCCCCAGCATTTT.

V is TRBV19 and J is TRBJ2-1, with D tentatively TRBD2 (6 bases). Germline values: CDR1 LNHDA, CDR2 SQIVND (reference sequence). V was clipped by 6 bases and J by 4 bases, with 13 bases between them. The length of the CDR3 is 14 residues. The CDR3 DNA reads TGTGCCAGTAGAAGAGCGGCGGGATACAATGAGCAGTTCTTC. Protein: CASRRAAGYNEQFF.

The rearrangement joins TRBV2 to TRBJ2-2; 9 bases map to TRBD2. CDR1 is SNHLY and CDR2 is FYNNEI in the germline V gene. With V trimmed by 2 bases and J by 4 bases, 2 bases remained unmatched. The CDR3 sequence is 15 residues long. CDR3 nucleotide sequence: TGTGCCAGCAGTGAACGACTAGCGGCCACCGGGGAGCTGTTTTTT. This encodes CASSERLAATGELFF.

The chain employs TRBV25-1 and TRBJ2-4, with D possibly TRBD1 on 6 matching bases. CDR1 and CDR2 (germline): MGHDK, SYGVNS. The CDR3 runs 14 residues. V lost 6 bases to trimming and J lost 2 bases, with 11 bases between them. The CDR3 DNA follows: TGTGCCAGCAGGGGGCAGGGGTCCAAAAACATTCAGTACTTC. Amino acid sequence: CASRGQGSKNIQYF. Full variable domain (outside the CDR3, taken from reference TRBV25-1 and TRBJ2-4): EADIYQTPRYLVIGTGKKITLECSQTMGHDKMYWYQQDPGMELHLIHYSYGVNSTEKGDLSSESTVSRIRTEHFPLTLESARPSHTSQYLCASRGQGSKNIQYFGAGTRLSVL.

This sequence joins TRBV10-1 and TRBJ1-3; D might be TRBD1 (6 bases). V was pared by 6 bases and J by 3 bases, with 9 bases between. The CDR3 covers 13 residues. Germline V lookup: CDR1 WNHNN, CDR2 SYGVQD (reference sequence). The CDR3 nucleotides read TGCGCCAGCAGCTCAGGGGTTGGAAACACCATATATTTT. It yields the protein CASSSGVGNTIYF.

There are a few counts of this clone. V gene TRBV15 combines with J gene TRBJ2-5; the D gene is possibly TRBD2 (5 bases). V lost 2 bases and J 7 bases, leaving 11 bases between the germline ends. This CDR3 is built from 13 residues. CDR1 is LNHNV, CDR2 YYDKDF, per germline (reference sequence). The CDR3 nucleotides read TGTGCCACCAGCAGAAGCGGTCCGGGGACCCAGTACTTC. It yields the protein CATSRSGPGTQYF.

This rearrangement joins TRBV10-3 to TRBJ2-7; 9 bases are a match to TRBD2. CDR3 length: 15 residues. Germline trimming cut 4 bases from V and 3 bases from J; bases unmatched to any gene: 7. Germline lookup yields CDR1 ENHRY and CDR2 SYGVKD. The CDR3 region is CAISGDSGSFYEQYF. The DNA for the CDR3 is TGTGCCATCAGTGGGGATAGCGGGAGTTTCTACGAGCAGTACTTC.

The gene calls are TRBV12-5 and TRBJ2-5; D perhaps matches TRBD1 (7 bases). The CDR3 consists of 16 residues. The germline V and J ends were trimmed by 6 bases and 5 bases, with 22 bases remaining between them. From germline, CDR1 is LGHNT and CDR2 FRNRAP. Here the CDR3 DNA reads TGTGCTAGTGGGGAGACGGGGGACAGACCGTGGGAGACCCAGTACTTC. This gives the protein CASGETGDRPWETQYF.

The J gene is TRBJ1-3, the V gene TRBV7-6; 7 bases agree with TRBD1. Per germline, CDR1 SGHVS and CDR2 FNYEAQ. CDR3 length: 20 amino acids. J lost 1 base, V lost 3 bases, and 18 bases had no gene match. The CDR3 DNA is TGTGCCAGCAGCTTCCAACCTATAACGGGCAGGGGGATTTCTGGAAACACCATATATTTT. Translated, it gives CASSFQPITGRGISGNTIYF.

This rearrangement joins TRBV21-1 to TRBJ2-7; the D call of TRBD2 is as the table states it, not checked on the DNA. TRBV21-1 is tagged as a pseudogene. The CDR3 length is 16 residues. The CDR3 here is CASSKEFQRGHYEQYF. The CDR3 bases are TGTGCCAGCAGCAAAGAATTTCAGCGGGGACACTACGAGCAGTACTTC.

The genes are TRBV7-9 and TRBJ1-2; D is unresolved. Germline V gives CDR1 SEHNR, CDR2 FQNEAQ (reference sequence). The V and J ends lost 5 bases and 4 bases respectively, with 11 bases between them. The CDR3 is made up of 13 amino acids. The CDR3 here is CASSTREAYGYTF. The CDR3, as DNA: TGTGCCAGCAGCACGCGGGAGGCCTATGGCTACACCTTC.

This chain connects TRBV2 to TRBJ1-1; D not resolved. Germline V lookup: CDR1 SNHLY, CDR2 FYNNEI. Trimming pared 5 bases from V and 0 bases from J, leaving 13 bases between. The CDR3 spans 15 residues. CDR3 region: CASSQSRVMNTEAFF. In DNA, the CDR3 is TGTGCCAGCAGTCAAAGTCGGGTTATGAACACTGAAGCTTTCTTT.

The V gene is TRBV11-2, the J gene TRBJ2-7; D call uncertain. V was clipped by 4 bases and J by 2 bases, with 3 bases between them. The CDR3 is made up of 11 amino acids. Per germline, CDR1 SGHAT and CDR2 FQNNGV. The CDR3 DNA reads TGTGCCAGCAGCTCTCCCTACGAGCAGTACTTC. Its translation is CASSSPYEQYF.

V is TRBV7-8 and J is TRBJ2-7; D may be TRBD2 (6 bases). The CDR3 loop spans 15 amino acids. V dropped 5 bases and J dropped 3 bases, with 17 bases sitting between them. In germline, CDR1 is SGHVS, CDR2 FQNEAQ. In nucleotides, the CDR3 is TGTGCCAGCAGCCCCCGGTGGGGGGTGAGCTACGAGCAGTACTTC. It codes for CASSPRWGVSYEQYF.

The V gene is TRBV29-1, the J gene TRBJ2-3, with 7 nucleotides matching TRBD2. Germline V gene data show CDR1 as SQVTM and CDR2 as ANQGSEA. The CDR3 consists of 14 residues. V shed 3 bases, J shed 3 bases, and the junction held 6 bases outside the gene matches. The DNA of the CDR3 is TGCAGCGTTGAGCTCGGGACTACAACAGATACGCAGTATTTT. This encodes CSVELGTTTDTQYF.

The chain couples TRBV6-1 to TRBJ1-1, with 9 positions matching TRBD1. The CDR3 extends over 15 amino acids. The ends lost 5 bases at V and 6 bases at J; junction bases unmatched: 10. Germline values: CDR1 MNHNS, CDR2 SASEGT. CDR3 coding DNA: TGTGCCAGCAGTTCGCAGGGACAGGGCCTACCTGAAGCTTTCTTT. Translated: CASSSQGQGLPEAFF.

The V call is TRBV25-1, the J call TRBJ2-3; a possible D gene is TRBD2 (6 bases). The CDR3 consists of 15 residues. Trimming stripped 6 bases from V and 2 bases from J, with 15 bases between. Germline CDR1 reads MGHDK; CDR2 reads SYGVNS. The CDR3 DNA sequence: TGTGCCAGCAGGGACTATTGGCAGCCCACAGATACGCAGTATTTT. It is translated as CASRDYWQPTDTQYF.

The table lists this clone with a few counts. The J gene is TRBJ2-7, the V gene TRBV18; a possible D gene is TRBD1 (5 bases). Germline V CDR1 and CDR2: KGHSH, LQKENI. V lost 6 bases, J lost 6 bases, and 15 bases lay in between. The CDR3 is 13 amino acids. DNA for the CDR3: TGTGCCAGCTCCACTCCAGGGATTGGCGAGCAGTACTTC. As protein: CASSTPGIGEQYF.